A selection of T cell receptor beta chains follows, all from one sample in a study of CD4 and CD8 cells across lung adenocarcinoma regions. TCRdb reprocessed the PCR reads via MiXCR and lists one record per CDR3 protein. The sample has several thousand distinct CDR3 sequences; over 40% are singletons. Sequencing used CD8+ T cells from the center of a lung tumor. These receptors all come from a male donor with lung adenocarcinoma. The CD4 and CD8 labels of this study may be unreliable. The CDR3 runs from the conserved cysteine through the conserved F or W. Each record gives: clone size, J gene, V gene, D gene, CDR3 protein, CDR3 DNA. A D gene is named only where the DNA matches it firmly. Expanded clones get a size class; other rows say once, few or many, or leave the size out.

many	TRBJ2-3	TRBV6-1	-	CASSPYHRDTQYF	TGTGCCAGCAGTCCCTACCACAGGGATACGCAGTATTTT
many	TRBJ1-6	TRBV6-1	-	CATLRGRKDSPLHF	TGTGCCACCCTCCGGGGACGGAAAGATTCACCCCTCCACTTT
-	TRBJ1-1	TRBV6-1	TRBD1	CASSKGTGRGNTEAFF	TGTGCCAGCAGTAAAGGGACAGGGCGGGGGAACACTGAAGCTTTCTTT
-	TRBJ2-3	TRBV10-2	-	CARSVGGKSTQYF	TGCGCCAGGAGTGTAGGAGGCAAAAGTACGCAGTATTTC
-	TRBJ2-5	TRBV6-1	-	CASSGTLGLKETQYF	TGTGCCAGCAGTGGGACACTAGGTTTGAAAGAGACCCAGTACTTC
many	TRBJ1-6	TRBV10-2	-	CASSDPPGASYNSPLHF	TGCGCCAGCAGTGACCCTCCCGGGGCGTCCTATAATTCACCCCTCCACTTT
few	TRBJ2-2	TRBV7-2	TRBD2	CASSTVAGTNTGELFF	TGTGCCAGCAGCACAGTAGCGGGGACGAACACCGGGGAGCTGTTTTTT
few	TRBJ2-1	TRBV6-1	TRBD2	CASSHPGTSGTSYNEQFF	TGTGCCAGCAGCCACCCTGGGACTAGCGGGACCTCCTACAATGAGCAGTTCTTC
-	TRBJ2-5	TRBV27	TRBD1	CASSPYRGETQYF	TGTGCCAGCAGTCCCTACAGGGGGGAGACCCAGTACTTC
-	TRBJ2-2	TRBV30	-	CAWSGLTTGELFF	TGTGCCTGGAGTGGGCTGACGACCGGGGAGCTGTTTTTT
-	TRBJ1-5	TRBV10-2	-	CASSESLRDQPQHF	TGCGCCAGCAGTGAGAGCCTTCGGGATCAGCCCCAGCATTTT
few	TRBJ2-5	TRBV24-1	-	CATGDGWKETQYF	TGTGCCACCGGCGACGGATGGAAAGAGACCCAGTACTTC
-	TRBJ2-3	TRBV10-3	-	CAISEGGDTQYF	TGTGCCATCAGTGAGGGGGGAGATACGCAGTATTTT